A selection of T cell receptor beta chains follows, all from one sample in a study of OX40 agonist ivuxolimab in advanced cancers. Assay used: immunoSEQ multiplex PCR; TCRdb lists only in-frame clones, some missing. The top ten clones hold roughly an eighth of a sample with tens of thousands of clones, 75% to 90% of them seen once. The sequencing used CD4+ or CD8+ T cells sorted from blood, collected in a trial of the OX40 agonist ivuxolimab. The source of these receptors is an adult with an advanced solid tumor such as melanoma, head and neck, liver or kidney cancer. The conserved cysteine and the conserved F or W are not part of the CDR3 here. The D gene is left open where the match is weak.

>9|.|TRBV27
ASSLTYEQY
>11|.|TRBV29-1
SVGGAEYNEQF
>12|.|TRBV5-1
ASSPDSFNEKLF
>13|TRBD1|TRBV11-2
ASSLVSGGRYEQY
>10|.|TRBV15
ATSTSGAEQF
>13|.|TRBV14
ASSPQGISYNEQF
>13|.|TRBV7-9
ASSTVGVPGNTIY
>14|TRBD1|TRBV29-1
SGEGPQQGYGTEAF
>11|TRBD2|TRBV27
ASSLAGVVEQF
>11|TRBD1|TRBV27
ASSLQGAYEQY
>14|TRBD1|TRBV5-4
ASSPPTGMQNTEAF
>13|.|TRBV4-1
ASSFGPDSGNTIY
>11|.|TRBV19
ASTPRGPRGYT
>14|TRBD1|TRBV7-8
ASSSTKRDRSTEAF
>15|TRBD1|TRBV4-1
ASSLQRLDRVSYEQY
>14|TRBD1|TRBV5-1
ASSPSPGQGSYEQY
>11|.|TRBV29-1
RGPGEGYYGYT
>10|.|TRBV5-1
ASSLASSGYT
>13|TRBD1|TRBV5-1
ASSLGQGGNSPLH
>12|.|TRBV18
ASSPDRAADTQY
>13|.|TRBV27
ASSWAGLQPDTQY
>14|TRBD1|TRBV5-8
ASSLTGVGLNTEAF
>11|TRBD1|TRBV10-2
ATEGQGAPGYT
>11|TRBD1|TRBV14
ASSLGQPETQY
>10|.|TRBV2
ASSRVSYEQY
>14|.|TRBV7-9
ASSPPSVLGANVLT
>11|.|TRBV30
AWSRAHGEKLF
>13|.|TRBV7-9
ASSLARSGEQPQH
>10|.|TRBV6-1
ASGFQGLEQY
>13|TRBD2|TRBV27
ASSSPSSGGSEQY
>14|TRBD2|TRBV27
ASSPNARGRRYEQY
>12|.|TRBV27
ASSLFSGSYEQY
>12|.|TRBV9
ASSVDSPTDTQY
>11|.|TRBV15
ATSLAASYEQY
>13|.|TRBV5-1
ASSLFSSSYNEQF
>16|.|TRBV27
ASSLMGSGTLLNTEAF
>15|.|TRBV9
ASSQPLGGSGTDTQY
>12|TRBD1|TRBV28
ASSFPGQNSPLH
>10|.|TRBV19
ASKVGDYGYT
>11|TRBD2|TRBV11-2
ASSFLAEGTQY
>13|.|TRBV18
ASSPFPPGNTEAF
>12|.|TRBV7-6
ASSPRGSFDEQY
>17|TRBD1|TRBV11-1
ASSLQDRGPIPSYNEQF
>15|TRBD1|TRBV9
ASSVGAGGSHNSPLH
>12|.|TRBV7-6
ASSSDYPNNEQF
>13|.|TRBV27
ASSRGGTEKYEQY
>17|TRBD2|TRBV7-9
ASSLPLAGGFSSYNEQF
>12|TRBD1|TRBV5-6
ASSLGTGAYEQY
>13|TRBD1|TRBV5-1
ASSLGFGQGDGYT
>13|.|TRBV4-1
ASSQNPGSSYEQY
>13|.|TRBV7-8
ASSTRAGEDTEAF
>11|.|TRBV7-2
ASSLGRLYEAF
>11|TRBD2|TRBV6-1
ASSDRGGYEQY
>15|.|TRBV4-1
ASSQASGGGSYNEQF
>16|.|TRBV27
ASRAPGPLLRYTGELF
>13|.|TRBV16
ASSRGGKWNQPQH
>12|.|TRBV6-5
ASSYSGANYGYT